This paragraph reports one TCR beta chain. Its matching antigen is unknown. The data belong to a study of T cells after yellow fever vaccination. Germline CDR1 reads SGHTA; CDR2 reads FQGNSA. The CDR3 contains 14 residues. V gave up 5 bases and J gave up 6 bases, with 15 bases separating them. Using its own MiXCR run on the 5' RACE reads, TCRdb lists one record per CDR3 protein. The table shows about 500,000 distinct CDR3 sequences, with less than 20% occurring only once. Study-wide findings and caveats: At 95% to 97% for CD4 and 70% to 90% for CD8, most primary-vaccination clones showed up again after the booster.

The chain is built from TRBV7-2 and TRBJ2-3; no clear D gene. The receptor comes from a man aged 18 to 30 who received the YFV17D yellow fever vaccine. Sample: PBMCs, taken around 5 days after the first yellow fever vaccination. The DNA for the CDR3 is TGTGCCAGCAGCCCCCCCCCTGGCAGGGATACGCAGTATTTT. Its translation is CASSPPPGRDTQYF.